This passage covers 23 T cell receptor beta chains from one sample sequenced in a study of tumor-infiltrating lymphocytes in primary liver carcinoma. TCR beta cDNA was prepared out of roughly 520 ng total RNA by means of a constant-region primer. Three nested multiplex PCR rounds, a slightly modified ARM-PCR method, built the TCR beta libraries. It was with TRBV1-TRBV30 forward primers and a C-beta reverse primer that the first two PCR rounds were run, at around 9 cycles each. TCRdb passed the multiplex PCR reads through MiXCR, listing each CDR3 protein once. The top ten clones hold about 6.3% of a sample with 300,000 to 400,000 distinct CDR3 sequences, around three fifths of them seen once. Researchers drew blood RNA from unsorted whole blood and extracted germline DNA as well. Material: peripheral blood. These receptor sequences come from a man aged 35-49 years with primary liver carcinoma and hepatitis B virus infection.

This clonotype was picked up a small number of times. The chain joins TRBV10-3 to TRBJ2-3; no clear D gene. Trimming left V 5 bases short and J 2 bases short, with 11 bases between. The CDR3 is made up of 14 amino acids. Germline CDR1 and CDR2: ENHRY and SYGVKD. The CDR3 sequence is CAISRDLATDTQYF. The CDR3 nucleotides read TGTGCCATCAGTAGGGATTTAGCCACAGATACGCAGTATTTT.

V is TRBV6-2 or TRBV6-3 and J is TRBJ2-2; 15 bases line up with TRBD2. J lost 4 bases, V lost 10 bases, and 4 bases had no gene match. The CDR3 runs to 15 residues. Germline V lookup: CDR1 MNHEY, CDR2 SVGEGT. The CDR3 region has the DNA TGTGCCAACAGGGGACTAGCGGGAGGCACCGGGGAGCTGTTTTTT. Translated: CANRGLAGGTGELFF.

This clonotype came up many times. The genes are TRBV11-2 and TRBJ2-1, with TRBD2 identical over 11 bases. This CDR3 is 15 amino acids long. V shed 5 bases and J 4 bases; nucleotides not matched to a gene: 4. Germline CDR1 SGHAT, CDR2 FQNNGV. The CDR3 spells CASSAGLAAYNEQFF. The CDR3 DNA is TGTGCCAGCAGCGCGGGACTAGCGGCGTACAATGAGCAGTTCTTC.

As to this clonotype: This clone may be a read error of a much larger clone one base away. J is TRBJ2-7 and V is TRBV6-2 or TRBV6-3; no clear D. The CDR3 runs 12 residues. The germline gives CDR1 MNHEY, CDR2 SVGEGT. This chain's CDR3 is CASSSPTHEQCF. The CDR3 DNA reads TGTGCCAGCAGTAGCCCGACTCACGAGCAGTGCTTC.

For this clonotype: Sequence at one end of the junction differs from germline and may be a read error. The V call is TRBV29-1, the J call TRBJ2-5, with TRBD1 identical over 7 bases. CDR1 SQVTM and CDR2 ANQGSEA come from the germline V gene. The CDR3 totals 13 residues. CDR3 region: CSVEDRPKETHYF. CDR3 nucleotides: TGCAGTGTTGAGGACAGGCCAAAAGAGACCCACTACTTC.

The sample holds many counts of this clonotype. The chain links TRBV12-3 or TRBV12-4 to TRBJ1-2; D is unresolved. The CDR3 is made up of 14 amino acids. Trimming removed 3 bases from V and 4 bases from J, with 12 bases in between. CDR3 nucleotide sequence: TGTGCCAGCAGTTTGCGTAGGCAGCCCTATGGCTACACCTTC. It codes for CASSLRRQPYGYTF.

Comment on this clonotype: The junction does not match germline at one end; this may be a read error. The J gene is TRBJ2-1, the V gene TRBV29-1; the D gene is possibly TRBD2 (6 bases). The length of the CDR3 is 13 residues. Germline assignment: CDR1 SQVTM and CDR2 ANQGSEA. The CDR3 DNA follows: TGCAGCGATGGAAGGACTAACGGCAATGAACAGTTCTTC. Translated, it gives CSDGRTNGNEQFF.

On this clonotype: An end of the junction does not agree with germline; a read error may underlie this. CDR3 sequence (DNA): TGCGCCAGCAGCTTAAGACCAACTAGCGGGGGGGAGACCCAGTACTTC. This translates into CASSLRPTSGGETQYF. The V gene is TRBV11-2, the J gene TRBJ2-5; TRBD2 matches at 12 bases. The CDR3 is 16 amino acids. Looked up from germline, CDR1 is SGHAT and CDR2 is FQNNGV.

As for this clonotype: It may be a read error: a sequence one base away is much more abundant. This chain connects TRBV11-1 to TRBJ2-5; D unresolved. This CDR3 has 14 amino acids. Germline CDR1 is SGHAT and CDR2 is FQDESV (reference sequence). The CDR3 region has the DNA TGTCCCAGCAGCTTAGGTTCCTCGGCAGAGACCCAGTACTTC. Its protein product is CPSSLGSSAETQYF.

Many counts were recorded for this clonotype. The V gene is TRBV29-1, the J gene TRBJ2-7; a weak D match, TRBD1 (6 bases). V shed 7 bases and J shed 2 bases, with 9 bases lying between them. Germline loops: CDR1 SQVTM, CDR2 ANQGSEA. CDR3 length equals 11 residues. Here the CDR3 DNA reads TGCAGCGCCGAGGGGGCCTACGAGCAGTACTTC. It yields the protein CSAEGAYEQYF.

Worth noting for this clonotype: Since no conserved phenylalanine or tryptophan closes the CDR3, a read error is the likely cause. The chain uses TRBV28 and TRBJ1-2, with D maybe TRBD1 (5 bases). CDR3 length: 11 residues. In germline, CDR1 is MDHEN, CDR2 SYDVKM. V lost 8 bases to trimming and J lost 8 bases, with 12 bases between them. CDR3 nucleotide sequence: TGTGCCAGCTTTGGGGCAGGAGGCTACACCCTC. Translation: CASFGAGGYTL.

Of note for this clonotype: Sequence at one end of the junction differs from germline and may be a read error. V usage is TRBV6-5 and J usage is TRBJ2-7; 7 bases fit TRBD2. The CDR3 spans 16 residues. From germline, CDR1 is MNHEY and CDR2 SVGAGI. This chain's CDR3 is CASSYSSGLGAREQYF. The DNA of the CDR3 is TGTGCCAGCAGTTACTCGTCCGGACTAGGGGCGCGTGAGCAGTATTTC.

This clonotype was recorded only once. J is TRBJ1-6 and V is TRBV2, with no clear D. The germline V gene has CDR1 SNHLY and CDR2 FYNNEI. This CDR3 is built from 13 residues. Between the trimmed V and J ends, which lost 6 bases and 5 bases, there was a span of 8 bases. The CDR3 is CASRAPNNSPLHF. The CDR3 bases are TGTGCCAGCAGGGCTCCTAATAATTCACCCCTCCACTTT.

As to this clonotype: Relative to the germline gene, one junction end is altered; a read error may explain this. The chain is built from TRBV6-5 and TRBJ2-7, with TRBD1 matching over 10 bases. CDR3 length equals 15 residues. The germline V gene encodes CDR1 MNHEY and CDR2 SVGAGI. CDR3: CVSSYPGTGVNEQYF. CDR3 DNA sequence: TGTGTCAGCAGTTACCCCGGGACAGGGGTCAACGAGCAGTACTTC.

On this clonotype: A read error may be the cause here, since a much bigger clone is one base away. V gene TRBV6-2 or TRBV6-3 combines with J gene TRBJ2-7; D may be TRBD2 (5 bases). The CDR3 runs to 13 residues. CDR1 MNHEY and CDR2 SVGEGT come from the germline V gene. CDR3 nucleotides: TGTGCCGGCAGTTACGCACTAGCCTACGAGCAGTACTTC. Amino acid sequence: CAGSYALAYEQYF.

At least ten counts were recorded for this clonotype. V is TRBV29-1 and J is TRBJ2-7; D gene uncertain. V was cut by 7 bases and J by 6 bases, with 13 bases left in between. CDR1 SQVTM and CDR2 ANQGSEA come from the germline V gene. The CDR3 totals 11 residues. The chain's CDR3 is CSAATVGEQYF. The CDR3 bases are TGCAGCGCCGCGACGGTGGGCGAGCAGTACTTC.

A word on this clonotype: Because the CDR3 is missing its conserved closing phenylalanine or tryptophan, this is likely a read error. V and J are TRBV6-1 and TRBJ1-2; no clear D gene. Germline loops: CDR1 MNHNS, CDR2 SASEGT. The ends were cut back, 1 base at V and 8 bases at J, with 11 bases in the middle. CDR3 size: 13 residues. The DNA of the CDR3 is TGTGCCAGCAGTGAAGTAAGGGTGTCCGGCTACACCTCC. Protein: CASSEVRVSGYTS.

This clonotype was counted ten times or more. The chain links TRBV11-2 to TRBJ2-3; 7 nucleotides match TRBD1. J lost 6 bases, V lost 5 bases, and 8 bases had no gene match. The CDR3 sequence is 14 residues long. The germline gives CDR1 SGHAT, CDR2 FQNNGV. The CDR3 sequence is CASSVGTVADTQYF. In nucleotides, the CDR3 is TGTGCCAGCAGCGTCGGGACAGTTGCCGATACGCAGTATTTT.

Comments on this clonotype: The CDR3 does not end in the conserved phenylalanine or tryptophan, so this is likely a read error. The V gene is TRBV5-1, the J gene TRBJ2-2, with 9 bases fitting TRBD1. Germline CDR1 SGHRS, CDR2 YFSETQ. The CDR3 is 14 residues long. Losses at the gene ends were 8 bases for V and 6 bases for J; bases not matched to a gene: 8. CDR3 region: CASTGGSRAGELFY. CDR3 coding DNA: TGCGCCAGTACAGGGGGCTCAAGGGCCGGGGAGCTGTTTTAT.

Regarding this clonotype: A single base separates this from a much larger clone, so it may be a read error. The V gene is TRBV6-1, the J gene TRBJ2-2; D not resolved. Germline V gene data show CDR1 as MNHNS and CDR2 as SASEGT. The CDR3 covers 15 residues. V lost 6 bases and J 0 bases, leaving 11 bases between the germline ends. In nucleotides, the CDR3 is TGTGCCAGCAGCGCGAACCGGGCGAACACCGGGGAGCTGTTTTTT. This encodes CASSANRANTGELFF.

The chain carries TRBV11-1 and TRBJ2-3; TRBD1 aligns across 8 bases. With 4 bases clipped from V and 5 bases from J, the junction kept 11 bases outside the gene matches. This CDR3 contains 16 residues. The germline CDR1 and CDR2 sequences are SGHAT and FQDESV (reference sequence). CDR3 nucleotide sequence: TGTGCCAGCAGCTACCGGGACAGGACCACCATAGATACGCAGTATTTT. Translating it yields CASSYRDRTTIDTQYF.

Ten or more counts support this clonotype. This chain uses TRBV6-2 or TRBV6-3 with TRBJ1-2; D ambiguous. This CDR3 comprises 13 residues. V lost 5 bases, J lost 2 bases, and 9 bases lay in between. The germline V gene has CDR1 MNHEY and CDR2 SVGEGT. Written as DNA, the CDR3 is TGTGCCAGCAGTATCGGCCTCAACTATGGCTACACCTTC. This codes for CASSIGLNYGYTF.

As to this clonotype: A read error may be the cause here, since a much bigger clone is one base away. This rearrangement joins TRBV5-5 to TRBJ2-5; D call uncertain. The CDR3 is 13 amino acids. Germline V CDR1 and CDR2: SGHKS, YYEKEE (reference sequence). For the CDR3, the DNA is TGTGCCAACAGCTTGAGGTACCAAGAGACCCAGTACTTC. Translated: CANSLRYQETQYF.